The 17 T cell receptor beta chains in this list originate from one sample, sequenced in a study of shared clonotypes between healthy human individuals. Profiling relied on immunoSEQ multiplex PCR, and the TCRdb table lists in-frame clones only, not all of them. The profile shows under 550,000 clones, around 96% of them singletons. Sequenced sample: naive CD4+ T cells sorted from blood. This sample's subset: CD45RA+ positively selected. These receptors came from a woman aged 25 to 45 in good health.

This chain links TRBV19 with TRBJ2-1; 11 bases are a match to TRBD2. This CDR3 contains 18 residues. Germline assignment: CDR1 LNHDA and CDR2 SQIVND (reference sequence). Unmatched junction bases numbered 12, after V lost 5 bases and J lost 3 bases. Here the CDR3 reads CASSRTSGRGGYYNEQFF. CDR3 DNA: TGTGCCAGTAGTCGAACTAGCGGGAGAGGAGGCTACTACAATGAGCAGTTCTTC.

The V and J genes are TRBV18 and TRBJ2-7, with 7 bases fitting TRBD1. The length of the CDR3 is 15 residues. CDR1 is KGHSH, CDR2 LQKENI, per germline. V trimming: 4 bases; J trimming: 2 bases; junction bases outside the gene matches: 8. The CDR3 protein is CASSLGQQKTYEQYF. DNA of the CDR3: TGTGCCAGCTCACTGGGACAGCAAAAAACCTACGAGCAGTACTTC.

The chain employs TRBV6-5 and TRBJ1-1; D unclear. The CDR3 consists of 14 residues. Germline assignment: CDR1 MNHEY and CDR2 SVGAGI. Trimming pared 6 bases from V and 1 base from J, leaving 12 bases between. In DNA, the CDR3 is TGTGCCAGCAGGGAGACACCCTCGAACACTGAAGCTTTCTTT. Residues: CASRETPSNTEAFF.

The chain is built from TRBV6-5 and TRBJ1-1, with D possibly being TRBD1 (6 bases). CDR1 is MNHEY and CDR2 is SVGAGI in the germline V gene. Trimming removed 1 base at V and 2 bases at J, with 11 bases between. CDR3 length: 15 residues. In nucleotides, the CDR3 is TGTGCCAGCAGTTACTGGGGGGGGCCTAACACTGAAGCTTTCTTT. Translated, it gives CASSYWGGPNTEAFF.

The rearrangement links TRBV6-5 to TRBJ1-3; no definite D call. Trimming removed 6 bases from V and 5 bases from J, with 11 bases in between. The CDR3 sequence is 13 residues long. Per the germline V gene, CDR1 is MNHEY and CDR2 is SVGAGI. CDR3: CASRSGGRNTIYF. Written as DNA, the CDR3 is TGTGCCAGCAGATCGGGCGGCCGAAACACCATATATTTT.

The chain is built from TRBV6-5 and TRBJ1-3, with TRBD1 as a possible D gene (6 bases). CDR1 and CDR2 from the germline V gene are MNHEY and SVGAGI. Trimming pared 7 bases from V and 3 bases from J, leaving 16 bases between. CDR3 length equals 15 residues. Here the CDR3 DNA reads TGTGCCAGCAAAAATCCGGGGGCCGGTGGAAACACCATATATTTT. Residues: CASKNPGAGGNTIYF.

This rearrangement joins TRBV27 to TRBJ1-1; 7 bases agree with TRBD1. Germline V gene lookup returns CDR1 MNHEY and CDR2 SMNVEV (reference sequence). The V segment lost 5 bases and the J segment 4 bases; nucleotides outside the gene matches: 7. The CDR3 is 14 amino acids. For the CDR3, the DNA is TGTGCCAGCAGTGCCGACAGGGTTGGCACTGAAGCTTTCTTT. Protein sequence: CASSADRVGTEAFF.

V gene TRBV28 combines with J gene TRBJ2-5; possibly TRBD2 for D (6 bases). CDR3 size: 12 residues. Germline loops: CDR1 MDHEN, CDR2 SYDVKM. V lost 10 bases and J 5 bases, leaving 14 bases between the germline ends. In nucleotides, the CDR3 is TGTGCCACCTGGGGGGTTTTGGAGACCCAGTACTTC. Its protein product is CATWGVLETQYF. The full variable domain, in which reference TRBV28 and TRBJ2-5 provide the parts outside the CDR3, is DVKVTQSSRYLVKRTGEKVFLECVQDMDHENMFWYRQDPGLGLRLIYFSYDVKMKEKGDIPEGYSVSREKKERFSLILESASTNQTSMYLCATWGVLETQYFGPGTRLLVL.

To note about this clone: Mismatch with germline at one junction end may stem from a read error. CDR3 residues: CASSLKDF. Written as DNA, the CDR3 is TGTGCCAGCAGCTTAAAAGACTTC. The chain uses TRBV5-6 and TRBJ2-5, with no clear D. In germline, CDR1 is SGHDT, CDR2 YYEEEE. The length of the CDR3 is 8 residues.

The V call is TRBV5-1, the J call TRBJ2-7, with a weak D call TRBD2 (6 bases). Trimming took 3 bases from V and 3 from J, leaving 19 bases between them. Germline loops: CDR1 SGHRS, CDR2 YFSETQ. This CDR3 contains 16 residues. In nucleotides, the CDR3 is TGCGCCAGCAGCTCGCGGGGCAGCGCGAGACTCTACGAGCAGTACTTC. This codes for CASSSRGSARLYEQYF.

The V call is TRBV6-1, the J call TRBJ2-7; D gene ambiguous. CDR1 is MNHNS, CDR2 SASEGT, per germline. V was pared by 6 bases and J by 3 bases, with 6 bases between. This CDR3 spans 11 amino acids. The CDR3 spells CASSTYYEQYF. CDR3 in DNA: TGTGCCAGCAGCACTTACTACGAGCAGTACTTC.

The V and J genes are TRBV4-2 and TRBJ1-2, with 7 bases lining up with TRBD1. V gave up 0 bases and J gave up 4 bases; unmatched junction bases: 8. Germline assignment: CDR1 LGHNA and CDR2 YNFKEQ. CDR3 length: 16 residues. In nucleotides, the CDR3 is TGTGCCAGCAGCCAAGATCTTAGGGGGCGAAGCTATGGCTACACCTTC. Amino acids: CASSQDLRGRSYGYTF.

The J gene is TRBJ2-7, the V gene TRBV27; no definite D call. The CDR3 is 14 amino acids. The germline V and J ends were trimmed by 3 bases and 3 bases, with 12 bases remaining between them. Germline-derived CDR1 and CDR2 are MNHEY and SMNVEV (reference sequence). CDR3 nucleotide sequence: TGTGCCAGCAGTTTGAGGAACCGAGGCTACGAGCAGTACTTC. This sequence encodes CASSLRNRGYEQYF.

The V gene is TRBV29-1, the J gene TRBJ2-7; D could derive from TRBD1 or TRBD2 (6 bases each). V lost 5 bases and J 5 bases, leaving 19 bases between the germline ends. The CDR3 consists of 14 residues. Germline assignment: CDR1 SQVTM and CDR2 ANQGSEA. CDR3 DNA: TGCAGCGTTTCGGGGGCCCGGTTTCCGGACGAGCAGTACTTC. Translated, it gives CSVSGARFPDEQYF.

This chain uses TRBV28 with TRBJ2-7; TRBD2 might be the D (6 bases). The CDR3 covers 14 residues. Deletions cut 7 bases from V and 2 bases from J, with 15 bases between. The germline V gene encodes CDR1 MDHEN and CDR2 SYDVKM. CDR3 in DNA: TGTGCCAGCACCACTTTAGCGGCCCCCTACGAGCAGTACTTC. It encodes CASTTLAAPYEQYF. Based on the CDR3 plus reference TRBV28 and TRBJ2-7, the full variable domain is DVKVTQSSRYLVKRTGEKVFLECVQDMDHENMFWYRQDPGLGLRLIYFSYDVKMKEKGDIPEGYSVSREKKERFSLILESASTNQTSMYLCASTTLAAPYEQYFGPGTRLTVT.

The J gene is TRBJ2-3, the V gene TRBV29-1; D is uncertain. Germline values: CDR1 SQVTM, CDR2 ANQGSEA. The CDR3 sequence is 14 residues long. V gave up 3 bases and J gave up 0 bases, with 10 bases separating them. The DNA for the CDR3 is TGCAGCGTTGAGATAACTGCTAGCACAGATACGCAGTATTTT. Translated: CSVEITASTDTQYF.

V usage is TRBV10-3 and J usage is TRBJ1-6, with D possibly being TRBD1 (5 bases). CDR1 is ENHRY, CDR2 SYGVKD, per germline. The CDR3 is made up of 13 amino acids. The V end lost 2 bases, the J end lost 11 bases, and 10 bases lay between the germline ends. The CDR3 loop is CAISEPGTPPLHF. CDR3 nucleotides: TGTGCCATCAGTGAGCCTGGGACGCCACCCCTCCACTTT.